The T cell receptor (beta chain) under discussion was sequenced for a study of OX40 agonist ivuxolimab in advanced cancers. Looking at the study overall: Ivuxolimab, an antibody acting as an agonist of OX40 (CD134), was used to treat patients. Dosing consisted of intravenous ivuxolimab at 0.01 to 10 mg/kg every 2 weeks. Study-level points and caveats: Certain nonresponders additionally had low normalized T-cell clonal expansion. Mean expanded clone counts were higher in CD8+ than CD4+ T cells.

As concerns this clone: Its antigen is undetermined.

Method: immunoSEQ multiplex PCR; TCRdb's copy keeps in-frame clones and lacks some. The sample shows 70,000 to 90,000 clones, around 82% of them seen only once. This receptor was taken from an adult with an advanced solid tumor such as melanoma, head and neck, liver or kidney cancer. The sequences come from CD4+ or CD8+ T cells sorted from blood, collected in a trial of the OX40 agonist ivuxolimab.

CDR3 sequence: CASSPRQGWETQYF. The CDR3 coding sequence is TGTGCCAGCAGCCCAAGACAGGGTTGGGAGACCCAGTACTTC. The V and J genes are TRBV9 and TRBJ2-5, with 7 bases lining up with TRBD1. There are 14 residues in the CDR3. The germline CDR1 and CDR2 sequences are SGDLS and YYNGEE. With 4 bases clipped from V and 5 bases from J, the junction kept 8 bases outside the gene matches.